Below, 31 T cell receptor beta chains from the same sample are listed, as sequenced in a study of Graves' ophthalmopathy and Graves' hyperthyroidism. From RNA, the CDR3 regions of TCR beta chains were amplified and sequenced. Second-round multiplex PCR came after a first-round RT-PCR that employed HTBI primers. TCRdb analysed the multiplex PCR reads with MiXCR anew, one entry per CDR3 protein. The sample yields about 550,000 distinct CDR3 sequences, 35% to 45% seen once. Sequencing used peripheral blood or thyroid tissue (not recorded which). The receptors shown here come from an adult man with Graves' hyperthyroidism.

The V call is TRBV15, the J call TRBJ1-2; 7 nucleotides line up with TRBD1. With V trimmed by 3 bases and J by 8 bases, 12 bases remained unmatched. CDR1 is LNHNV and CDR2 is YYDKDF in the germline V gene (reference sequence). CDR3 size: 15 residues. CDR3 sequence (DNA): TGTGCCACCAGCAGCCAAAGTGGGCAGGGGGTCGGCTACACCTTC. Its protein product is CATSSQSGQGVGYTF.

This clonotype appeared many times. The chain joins TRBV15 to TRBJ1-4; the match to TRBD1 covers 9 bases. CDR3 length equals 15 residues. Trimming took 5 bases from V and 3 from J; bases not matched to a gene: 4. The germline V gene encodes CDR1 LNHNV and CDR2 YYDKDF (reference sequence). The CDR3 spells CATSAWTGANEKLFF. CDR3 nucleotide sequence: TGTGCCACCAGCGCGTGGACAGGGGCTAATGAAAAACTGTTTTTT.

The sample holds many counts of this clonotype. The V call is TRBV6-5, the J call TRBJ1-1, with D unclear. The ends were cut back, 6 bases at V and 1 base at J, with 9 bases in the middle. Germline V CDR1 and CDR2: MNHEY, SVGAGI. The CDR3 covers 13 residues. CDR3 residues: CASSQQANTEAFF. The CDR3 region has the DNA TGTGCCAGCAGCCAGCAGGCGAACACTGAAGCTTTCTTT.

This clonotype was detected a few times. This chain links TRBV19 with TRBJ2-7; the D gene is possibly TRBD2 (6 bases). Germline V gene lookup returns CDR1 LNHDA and CDR2 SQIVND (reference sequence). The CDR3 consists of 16 residues. Trimming left V 3 bases short and J 2 bases short, with 17 bases between. CDR3 amino acids: CASSIGGRLLPYEQYF. CDR3 sequence (DNA): TGTGCCAGTAGTATCGGGGGACGCCTCCTTCCCTACGAGCAGTACTTC.

This clonotype was seen a single time. The gene calls are TRBV15 and TRBJ2-5; tentative D call: TRBD2 (6 bases). The DNA matches TRBJ2-1 better at its end, which makes the J call doubtful. The CDR3 contains 12 residues. The germline V gene encodes CDR1 LNHNV and CDR2 YYDKDF (reference sequence). CDR3 in DNA: TGTGCCACCAGCAGAGATCGGGAGCCCCAGTTCTTC. The encoded protein is CATSRDREPQFF.

This chain joins TRBV10-3 and TRBJ2-2; 11 bases map to TRBD2. Trimming cost V 10 bases and J 3 bases; bases outside gene matches: 16. The CDR3 totals 18 residues. Germline CDR1 is ENHRY and CDR2 is SYGVKD. Written as DNA, the CDR3 is TGTGCCAGCGAGGGACCCTCTCTAGCGGGGGGTTACACCGGGGAGCTGTTTTTT. Protein: CASEGPSLAGGYTGELFF.

A note on this clonotype: This clone may be a read error of a much larger clone one base away. The chain uses TRBV19 and TRBJ2-6; D gene uncertain. The CDR3 extends over 15 amino acids. Germline V CDR1 and CDR2: LNHDA, SQIVND (reference sequence). CDR3 residues: CASSMAVLGVNVLTF. In nucleotides, the CDR3 is TGTGCCAGTAGTATGGCAGTTCTTGGGGTCAACGTCCTGACTTTC.

As concerns this clonotype: Germline is not matched at one junction end, which may reflect a read error. This sequence joins TRBV5-1 and TRBJ1-6; 7 nucleotides agree with TRBD1. The CDR3 is 18 amino acids. CDR1 is SGHRS and CDR2 is YFSETQ in the germline V gene. CDR3 in amino acids: CASSRGDTGAGYSSPLHF. In nucleotides, the CDR3 is TGCGCCAGCAGCCGCGGTGATACAGGGGCGGGGTATAGTTCACCCCTCCACTTT.

The chain has TRBV15 and TRBJ1-3, with D perhaps matching TRBD1 (6 bases). The CDR3 has 16 amino acids. V lost 4 bases, J lost 2 bases, and 15 bases lay in between. Germline values: CDR1 LNHNV, CDR2 YYDKDF (reference sequence). CDR3 region: CATSKGQPLAGNTIYF. The CDR3 DNA reads TGTGCCACCAGCAAAGGACAGCCGCTCGCTGGAAACACCATATATTTT.

V gene TRBV19 combines with J gene TRBJ1-5; 7 positions match TRBD1. V was pared by 6 bases and J by 2 bases, with 7 bases of the junction left unmatched. This CDR3 spans 15 amino acids. In germline, CDR1 is LNHDA, CDR2 SQIVND (reference sequence). The CDR3 loop reads CASRQQGSGNQPQHF. The CDR3 DNA sequence: TGTGCCAGTAGACAACAGGGGAGTGGCAATCAGCCCCAGCATTTT.

There are many counts of this clonotype. Here the CDR3 DNA reads TGTGCCAGCAGCCCCGACGGAGCCTACGAGCAGTACTTC. Translated: CASSPDGAYEQYF. The chain employs TRBV7-9 and TRBJ2-7; the D is unclear. Germline lookup yields CDR1 SEHNR and CDR2 FQNEAQ (reference sequence). Trimming removed 5 bases at V and 2 bases at J, with 10 bases between. CDR3 size: 13 residues.

There are many counts of this clonotype. The CDR3 region has the DNA TGCAGCGCAGGGACAGGGTCCCCAGATACGCAGTATTTT. It codes for CSAGTGSPDTQYF. This chain links TRBV29-1 with TRBJ2-3, with 9 bases identical to TRBD1. With 7 bases clipped from V and 4 bases from J, the junction kept 6 bases outside the gene matches. The germline CDR1 and CDR2 sequences are SQVTM and ANQGSEA. The CDR3 is made up of 13 amino acids.

A single count supports this clonotype. This sequence joins TRBV7-6 and TRBJ2-7, with D possibly matching TRBD1 (5 bases). Germline V gives CDR1 SGHVS, CDR2 FNYEAQ. Deletions cut 8 bases from V and 4 bases from J, with 15 bases between. CDR3 length equals 13 residues. CDR3 sequence reads: CASQKGDRYEQYF. Written as DNA, the CDR3 is TGTGCCAGCCAGAAAGGCGACAGATACGAGCAGTACTTC.

As regards this clonotype: This may stem from a read error, because a much larger clone lies one nucleotide away. The rearrangement links TRBV5-1 to TRBJ1-1; no firm D call. The CDR3 extends over 14 amino acids. The germline V gene has CDR1 SGHRS and CDR2 YFSETQ. The V and J ends lost 4 bases and 2 bases respectively, with 12 bases between them. DNA for the CDR3: TGCGCCAGCAGCATGGGATCGCTAAACACTGAAGCTTTCTTT. Translated, it gives CASSMGSLNTEAFF.

In this sample, this clonotype turned up many times. This chain links TRBV7-2 with TRBJ1-6, with no clear D. The CDR3 runs to 15 residues. Looked up from germline, CDR1 is SGHTA and CDR2 is FQGNSA. Trimming stripped 2 bases from V and 1 base from J, with 6 bases between. CDR3 DNA sequence: TGTGCCAGCAGCTTACTGAGATCCTATAATTCACCCCTCCACTTT. This encodes CASSLLRSYNSPLHF.

This clonotype occurred many times. V usage is TRBV29-1 and J usage is TRBJ1-2; 8 bases agree with TRBD1. V dropped 3 bases and J dropped 4; count of bases not matched to a gene: 7. This CDR3 is built from 14 residues. Germline V CDR1 and CDR2: SQVTM, ANQGSEA. CDR3 region: CSVDAGGATYGYTF. CDR3 in DNA: TGCAGCGTTGACGCAGGGGGCGCAACCTATGGCTACACCTTC.

This chain uses TRBV12-3 or TRBV12-4 with TRBJ1-2; 7 nucleotides match TRBD1. J was trimmed by 5 bases and V by 4 bases; bases with no gene match: 4. The CDR3 runs 13 residues. CDR3 residues: CASSSQGMYGYTF. CDR3 in DNA: TGTGCCAGCAGTTCACAGGGGATGTATGGCTACACCTTC.

This clonotype occurred many times. This rearrangement joins TRBV6-1 to TRBJ1-5; D perhaps matches TRBD1 (6 bases). The V end was cut by 7 bases, the J end by 4 bases, with 11 bases between. This CDR3 contains 13 residues. The germline gives CDR1 MNHNS, CDR2 SASEGT. The DNA of the CDR3 is TGTGCCAGCATCAGGACAGTGAATCAGCCCCAGCATTTT. Residues: CASIRTVNQPQHF.

V and J are TRBV10-3 and TRBJ2-7, with 9 positions matching TRBD1. The J call may be mistaken, given a closer DNA end match to TRBJ2-1. From germline, CDR1 is ENHRY and CDR2 SYGVKD. This CDR3 has 15 amino acids. The CDR3 loop is CAITPGQGGDNEQFF. The CDR3 bases are TGTGCCATCACTCCGGGACAGGGAGGCGACAATGAGCAGTTCTTC.

This clonotype has at least ten counts. The rearrangement uses TRBV5-5 and TRBJ1-2; perhaps TRBD1 as D (5 bases). The CDR3 contains 11 residues. The V gene's germline CDR1 is SGHKS and CDR2 YYEKEE (reference sequence). Between the trimmed V and J ends, which lost 5 bases and 7 bases, there was a span of 9 bases. DNA for the CDR3: TGTGCCAGCAGTCAGGGACGTGGCTACACCTTC. This codes for CASSQGRGYTF.

The chain uses TRBV7-9 and TRBJ2-6; D might be TRBD1 or TRBD2, each matching 6 bases. Germline loops: CDR1 SEHNR, CDR2 FQNEAQ (reference sequence). The CDR3 spans 15 residues. Trimming removed 5 bases at V and 3 bases at J, with 11 bases between. Here the CDR3 DNA reads TGTGCCAGCAGCCTAAGGGGGGTTGGGGCCAACGTCCTGACTTTC. Amino acids: CASSLRGVGANVLTF.

This clonotype has a count of ten or more. The chain combines TRBV5-8 with TRBJ2-7, with 7 nucleotides matching TRBD1. The CDR3 runs to 13 residues. Per germline, CDR1 SGHTS and CDR2 YDEGEE. The V segment lost 5 bases and the J segment 5 bases; nucleotides outside the gene matches: 7. This chain's CDR3 is CASSLQGFDEQYF. CDR3 nucleotides: TGTGCCAGCAGTCTACAGGGGTTCGACGAGCAGTACTTC.

In this sample, this clonotype turned up a few times. The rearrangement joins TRBV7-2 to TRBJ2-6, with D perhaps matching TRBD1 (6 bases). Trimming took off 11 bases at V and 4 bases at J, with 21 bases between the two ends. Per germline, CDR1 SGHTA and CDR2 FQGNSA. This CDR3 contains 16 residues. The CDR3 DNA is TGTGCCGGGACGGGCCAGGGGACGGCAGGGGCCAACGTCCTGACTTTC. Protein product: CAGTGQGTAGANVLTF.

This rearrangement joins TRBV12-3 or TRBV12-4 to TRBJ2-5; perhaps D is TRBD1 or TRBD2 (5 bases each). The CDR3 extends over 12 amino acids. V was pared by 8 bases and J by 5 bases, with 12 bases between. CDR3 loop: CASCWGMETQYF. The CDR3 DNA follows: TGTGCCAGCTGTTGGGGGATGGAGACCCAGTACTTC.

This chain uses TRBV11-1 with TRBJ2-5, with D perhaps TRBD1 (6 bases). The closer fit of TRBJ2-1 to the DNA end suggests the J call may be wrong. This CDR3 is 15 amino acids long. From germline, CDR1 is SGHAT and CDR2 FQDESV (reference sequence). CDR3 nucleotide sequence: TGTGCCAGCAGCCCGAATAGGGGGATATACAATGAGCAGTTCTTC. This sequence encodes CASSPNRGIYNEQFF.

This clonotype was observed many times. The CDR3 reads CASGFNTYSGNTIYF. As DNA, the CDR3 is TGTGCCAGTGGCTTTAATACGTACTCTGGAAACACCATATATTTT. The chain has TRBV7-2 and TRBJ1-3; D uncertain. V lost 9 bases and J 0 bases, leaving 15 bases between the germline ends. The germline CDR1 and CDR2 sequences are SGHTA and FQGNSA. This CDR3 has 15 amino acids. The variable domain in full, completed from reference TRBV7-2 and TRBJ1-3, reads GAGVSQSPSNKVTEKGKDVELRCDPISGHTALYWYRQSLGQGLEFLIYFQGNSAPDKSGLPSDRFSAERTGGSVSTLTIQRTQQEDSAVYLCASGFNTYSGNTIYFGEGSWLTVV.

The chain joins TRBV7-9 to TRBJ2-7, with 7 bases aligning to TRBD2. Looked up from germline, CDR1 is SEHNR and CDR2 is FQNEAQ (reference sequence). The CDR3 covers 16 residues. The V gene end was trimmed by 7 bases and the J gene end by 3 bases; junction bases not matched to a gene: 15. In nucleotides, the CDR3 is TGTGCCAGCACAATGGGGGGGTTTGAAGCGGACTACGAGCAGTACTTC. Encoded protein: CASTMGGFEADYEQYF. Based on the CDR3 plus reference TRBV7-9 and TRBJ2-7, the full variable domain is DTGVSQNPRHKITKRGQNVTFRCDPISEHNRLYWYRQTLGQGPEFLTYFQNEAQLEKSRLLSDRFSAERPKGSFSTLEIQRTEQGDSAMYLCASTMGGFEADYEQYFGPGTRLTVT.

This chain links TRBV7-3 with TRBJ2-3; no definite D call. Germline CDR1 and CDR2: SGHTA and FQGTGA. The length of the CDR3 is 13 residues. Deletions cut 5 bases from V and 4 bases from J, with 10 bases between. CDR3 amino acids: CASSPLGSDTQYF. The DNA of the CDR3 is TGTGCCAGCAGCCCCCTCGGGTCAGATACGCAGTATTTT.

This clonotype was detected a few times. The V and J genes are TRBV10-3 and TRBJ2-3, with a weak D call TRBD1 (5 bases). The V gene lost 10 bases and the J gene lost 6 bases, with 11 bases spanning the gap. CDR3 length: 11 amino acids. Germline values: CDR1 ENHRY, CDR2 SYGVKD. The CDR3 loop reads CATSPGDTQYF. The CDR3, as DNA: TGTGCCACGAGCCCAGGGGATACGCAGTATTTT.

V and J are TRBV7-2 and TRBJ2-2; D is unresolved. The V end lost 1 base, the J end lost 5 bases, and 14 bases lay between the germline ends. The CDR3 extends over 16 amino acids. From germline, CDR1 is SGHTA and CDR2 FQGNSA. The CDR3 loop is CASSLETLVWTGELFF. The CDR3 DNA follows: TGTGCCAGCAGCTTAGAGACTCTAGTTTGGACCGGGGAGCTGTTTTTT.

This clonotype has at least ten counts. The chain couples TRBV6-5 to TRBJ1-2; perhaps TRBD1 as D (5 bases). The CDR3 length is 14 residues. Trimming cost V 2 bases and J 3 bases, with 10 bases left between them. The germline CDR1 and CDR2 sequences are MNHEY and SVGAGI. CDR3 loop: CASSYEGHDYGYTF. CDR3 nucleotide sequence: TGTGCCAGCAGTTACGAGGGGCATGACTATGGCTACACCTTC.